Below, 25 T cell receptor beta chains from the same sample are listed, as sequenced in a study of T cells after yellow fever vaccination. One entry per CDR3 protein results from TCRdb running MiXCR on the 5' RACE reads. The data contain about 200,000 distinct CDR3 sequences, about 3% of them seen just once; the ten biggest clones take up roughly 3%. Sequences were derived from CD4+ T cells sorted from PBMCs, sampled 10 days after the yellow fever booster vaccination. The receptor source for this set is a man younger than 30 who received the YFV17D yellow fever vaccine.

J is TRBJ2-3 and V is TRBV2; D is perhaps TRBD2 (5 bases). The CDR3 consists of 13 residues. Looked up from germline, CDR1 is SNHLY and CDR2 is FYNNEI. Trimming stripped 4 bases from V and 5 bases from J, with 10 bases between. This CDR3 reads CASSAAREDTQYF. The CDR3 DNA sequence: TGTGCCAGCAGTGCCGCGAGGGAAGATACGCAGTATTTT.

This clonotype occurred a few times. CDR3 in DNA: TGTGCCAGCAGCAAATCCGGGACAGGGGGGATTTATAGCAATCAGCCCCAGCATTTT. Its protein is CASSKSGTGGIYSNQPQHF. The rearrangement links TRBV12-3 or TRBV12-4 to TRBJ1-5; 11 nucleotides match TRBD1. This CDR3 contains 19 residues. After removal of 6 bases from V and 0 bases from J, the junction contained 13 bases not matched to a gene.

This clonotype was picked up many times. The V call is TRBV9, the J call TRBJ1-3, with D unclear. Germline lookup yields CDR1 SGDLS and CDR2 YYNGEE. The CDR3 consists of 14 residues. V was trimmed by 0 bases and J by 0 bases, leaving 4 bases between them. The CDR3 DNA reads TGTGCCAGCAGCGTAGAGTCCTCTGGAAACACCATATATTTT. Its protein product is CASSVESSGNTIYF. The whole variable domain, filled in from reference TRBV9 and TRBJ1-3, reads DSGVTQTPKHLITATGQRVTLRCSPRSGDLSVYWYQQSLDQGLQFLIQYYNGEERAKGNILERFSAQQFPDLHSELNLSSLELGDSALYFCASSVESSGNTIYFGEGSWLTVV.

J is TRBJ2-3 and V is TRBV5-1; possibly TRBD1 for D (5 bases). V lost 3 bases, J lost 4 bases, and 18 bases lay in between. CDR3 length: 16 amino acids. Germline lookup yields CDR1 SGHRS and CDR2 YFSETQ. In nucleotides, the CDR3 is TGCGCCAGCAGCTGGGCGGACCCAGGGATGGCAGATACGCAGTATTTT. It encodes CASSWADPGMADTQYF.

This clonotype was recorded many times. The rearrangement uses TRBV6-2 or TRBV6-3 and TRBJ2-7; TRBD1 matches at 7 bases. Germline trimming cut 5 bases from V and 0 bases from J; bases unmatched to any gene: 16. This CDR3 is 18 amino acids long. Germline CDR1 MNHEY, CDR2 SVGEGT. CDR3 sequence: CASSPAPRDRFFSYEQYV. The CDR3 nucleotides are TGTGCCAGCAGTCCAGCGCCCCGGGACAGATTCTTCTCCTACGAGCAGTACGTC.

The table lists this clonotype with many counts. This chain joins TRBV2 and TRBJ2-7; 8 bases match TRBD1. This CDR3 is 13 amino acids long. The V gene end was trimmed by 6 bases and the J gene end by 5 bases; junction bases not matched to a gene: 6. Germline V gene sequence: CDR1 SNHLY, CDR2 FYNNEI. CDR3 bases: TGTGCCAGCAGACCGCAACAGGGGGACGAGCAGTACTTC. Translated, it gives CASRPQQGDEQYF.

There are a few counts of this clonotype. The chain has TRBV6-2 or TRBV6-3 and TRBJ1-2, with 9 bases identical to TRBD1. V was pared by 6 bases and J by 2 bases, with 4 bases of the junction left unmatched. Germline V CDR1 and CDR2: MNHEY, SVGEGT. The CDR3 loop spans 14 amino acids. CDR3 loop: CASRPGTGNYGYTF. CDR3 sequence (DNA): TGTGCCAGCAGGCCCGGGACAGGGAACTATGGCTACACCTTC.

The gene calls are TRBV29-1 and TRBJ2-3, with a possible D match to TRBD2 (7 bases). CDR1 is SQVTM and CDR2 is ANQGSEA in the germline V gene. The CDR3 spans 13 residues. V lost 6 bases, J lost 2 bases, and 12 bases lay in between. This chain's CDR3 is CSVQRDTTDTQYF. The CDR3 DNA follows: TGCAGCGTGCAGCGGGACACCACAGATACGCAGTATTTT.

In its sample, this clonotype was seen a few times. The rearrangement links TRBV27 to TRBJ2-3, with D tentatively TRBD2 (5 bases). CDR1 is MNHEY and CDR2 is SMNVEV in the germline V gene (reference sequence). This CDR3 is built from 12 residues. CDR3 protein: CAVASAPDTQYF. CDR3 bases: TGTGCAGTAGCGAGCGCGCCAGATACGCAGTATTTT.

In its sample, this clonotype was seen many times. The J gene is TRBJ2-5, the V gene TRBV7-9; D remains ambiguous. Germline-derived CDR1 and CDR2 are SEHNR and FQNEAQ (reference sequence). The V end lost 2 bases, the J end lost 7 bases, and 11 bases lay between the germline ends. The CDR3 runs to 13 residues. The CDR3 region is CASSLQSVGTQYF. The CDR3 nucleotides read TGTGCCAGCAGCTTACAGTCAGTGGGGACCCAGTACTTC.

V usage is TRBV5-1 and J usage is TRBJ1-2, with D perhaps matching TRBD1 (6 bases). CDR3 length equals 13 residues. The V end was cut by 0 bases, the J end by 12 bases, with 15 bases between. The V gene's germline CDR1 is SGHRS and CDR2 YFSETQ. The CDR3 loop is CASSLVPQGMDTF. DNA for the CDR3: TGCGCCAGCAGCTTGGTCCCACAGGGTATGGACACCTTC.

This clonotype was counted only a few times. The CDR3 nucleotides read TGCGCCAGCAGCAACATGGGACAGCCCTTAAGAGACTCTGGGGCCAACGTCCTGACTTTC. Translating it yields CASSNMGQPLRDSGANVLTF. The V call is TRBV5-1, the J call TRBJ2-6; TRBD1 aligns across 7 bases. The CDR3 is 20 amino acids. In germline, CDR1 is SGHRS, CDR2 YFSETQ. V was clipped by 4 bases and J by 0 bases; unmatched bases: 16.

This clonotype came up many times. The rearrangement links TRBV12-3 or TRBV12-4 to TRBJ2-3, with a weak D call TRBD2 (5 bases). This CDR3 spans 14 amino acids. The V end was cut by 5 bases, the J end by 4 bases, with 13 bases between. In DNA form, the CDR3 reads TGTGCCAGCAGTCCCGGGGATCACTCAGATACGCAGTATTTT. Translated, it gives CASSPGDHSDTQYF.

The chain has TRBV10-3 and TRBJ1-5; TRBD1 is a possible D gene (5 bases). V lost 2 bases to trimming and J lost 4 bases, with 9 bases between them. The CDR3 totals 14 residues. Germline assignment: CDR1 ENHRY and CDR2 SYGVKD. CDR3 loop: CAISEGKGNQPQHF. The CDR3 DNA follows: TGTGCCATCAGTGAGGGTAAGGGGAATCAGCCCCAGCATTTT.

This clonotype appeared a few times. CDR3 nucleotides: TGTGCCAGCAGCTATTATACAGGTCCTGGAAACACCATATATTTT. Protein: CASSYYTGPGNTIYF. This chain joins TRBV7-2 and TRBJ1-3; possibly TRBD1 for D (5 bases). V was shortened by 4 bases and J by 2 bases, with 12 bases between the two germline ends. Per germline, CDR1 SGHTA and CDR2 FQGNSA. The length of the CDR3 is 15 residues.

In this sample, this clonotype turned up many times. The chain carries TRBV11-2 and TRBJ2-5; a weak D match, TRBD1 (6 bases). Trimming took 5 bases from V and 1 from J, leaving 11 bases between them. The CDR3 contains 14 residues. Looked up from germline, CDR1 is SGHAT and CDR2 is FQNNGV. CDR3 protein: CASSTTGLQETQYF. The CDR3, as DNA: TGTGCCAGCAGCACAACAGGGCTCCAAGAGACCCAGTACTTC. Variable domain in full (rest from reference TRBV11-2 and TRBJ2-5): EAGVAQSPRYKIIEKRQSVAFWCNPISGHATLYWYQQILGQGPKLLIQFQNNGVVDDSQLPKDRFSAERLKGVDSTLKIQPAKLEDSAVYLCASSTTGLQETQYFGPGTRLLVL.

This clonotype has at least ten counts. The chain recombines TRBV20-1 with TRBJ2-7; 9 positions match TRBD1. CDR1 and CDR2 from the germline V gene are DFQATT and SNEGSKA (reference sequence). The J segment lost 4 bases and the V segment lost 1 base, leaving 17 bases of the junction unmatched. The CDR3 sequence is 18 residues long. CDR3 nucleotides: TGCAGTGCTAGAGGAACCCCGGCGGACAGGGGAGGGTTGTACGAGCAGTACTTC. The encoded protein is CSARGTPADRGGLYEQYF.

A few counts support this clonotype. The rearrangement links TRBV7-9 to TRBJ1-1, with D tentatively TRBD1 (5 bases). CDR1 SEHNR and CDR2 FQNEAQ come from the germline V gene (reference sequence). Trimming removed 5 bases at V and 4 bases at J, with 17 bases between. This CDR3 contains 15 residues. Here the CDR3 DNA reads TGTGCCAGCAGCGGTCAGGAGGGGCTCGGCACTGAAGCTTTCTTT. Translation: CASSGQEGLGTEAFF.

This clonotype was counted only a few times. The rearrangement links TRBV4-3 to TRBJ1-2; no firm D call. Germline V CDR1 and CDR2: LGHNA, YSLEER. Trimming took off 4 bases at V and 3 bases at J, with 15 bases between the two ends. The CDR3 runs to 15 residues. CDR3 sequence reads: CASSPDAGSYYGYTF. As DNA, the CDR3 is TGCGCCAGCAGCCCTGACGCGGGGTCTTACTATGGCTACACCTTC.

In this sample, this clonotype turned up a few times. The J gene is TRBJ2-1, the V gene TRBV7-2; D ambiguous. Between the trimmed V and J ends, which lost 3 bases and 0 bases, there was a span of 9 bases. The germline V gene has CDR1 SGHTA and CDR2 FQGNSA. The CDR3 sequence is 15 residues long. The CDR3 DNA is TGTGCCAGCAGCTTCCAGGAGAGCTCCTACAATGAGCAGTTCTTC. It encodes CASSFQESSYNEQFF.

This clonotype was observed at least ten times. V gene TRBV5-1 combines with J gene TRBJ1-1, with D hard to call. Germline CDR1 is SGHRS and CDR2 is YFSETQ. This CDR3 region has 13 residues. The V end lost 0 bases, the J end lost 4 bases, and 7 bases lay between the germline ends. CDR3 coding DNA: TGCGCCAGCAGCTTGGGTCTGTCCACTGAAGCTTTCTTT. Protein sequence: CASSLGLSTEAFF.

This clonotype has a count of ten or more. V and J are TRBV27 and TRBJ1-3; D gene ambiguous. The CDR3 runs 13 residues. Germline V gene lookup returns CDR1 MNHEY and CDR2 SMNVEV (reference sequence). Trimming stripped 5 bases from V and 3 bases from J, with 8 bases between. CDR3 sequence: CASSRGSGNTIYF. DNA for the CDR3: TGTGCCAGCAGTCGCGGAAGTGGAAACACCATATATTTT.

This clonotype was seen a few times. V gene TRBV11-1 combines with J gene TRBJ2-7; 10 bases are a match to TRBD1. The CDR3 contains 18 residues. Germline-derived CDR1 and CDR2 are SGHAT and FQDESV (reference sequence). Trimming at V came to 3 bases and at J to 6 bases, leaving 17 bases not matched to a gene. In nucleotides, the CDR3 is TGTGCCAGCAGCTTCAGACTCCCCATACGACAGGGGGCGGTCGAGCAGTACGTC. Encoded protein: CASSFRLPIRQGAVEQYV.

This clonotype was recorded a few times. This sequence joins TRBV5-6 and TRBJ2-1; 8 bases line up with TRBD2. The CDR3 spans 16 residues. Germline CDR1 SGHDT, CDR2 YYEEEE. J was trimmed by 0 bases and V by 4 bases; bases with no gene match: 6. CDR3 DNA: TGTGCCAGCAGCGTCAGCGGGGGCCACTCCTACAATGAGCAGTTCTTC. This sequence encodes CASSVSGGHSYNEQFF.

This clonotype was recorded many times. This chain joins TRBV11-2 and TRBJ1-5, with 8 bases lining up with TRBD1. Trimming at V came to 8 bases and at J to 7 bases, leaving 7 bases not matched to a gene. The CDR3 is made up of 13 amino acids. Germline CDR1 is SGHAT and CDR2 is FQNNGV. CDR3: CASSLDRDQPQHF. The CDR3 DNA follows: TGTGCCAGCTCACTGGACAGGGACCAGCCCCAGCATTTT.